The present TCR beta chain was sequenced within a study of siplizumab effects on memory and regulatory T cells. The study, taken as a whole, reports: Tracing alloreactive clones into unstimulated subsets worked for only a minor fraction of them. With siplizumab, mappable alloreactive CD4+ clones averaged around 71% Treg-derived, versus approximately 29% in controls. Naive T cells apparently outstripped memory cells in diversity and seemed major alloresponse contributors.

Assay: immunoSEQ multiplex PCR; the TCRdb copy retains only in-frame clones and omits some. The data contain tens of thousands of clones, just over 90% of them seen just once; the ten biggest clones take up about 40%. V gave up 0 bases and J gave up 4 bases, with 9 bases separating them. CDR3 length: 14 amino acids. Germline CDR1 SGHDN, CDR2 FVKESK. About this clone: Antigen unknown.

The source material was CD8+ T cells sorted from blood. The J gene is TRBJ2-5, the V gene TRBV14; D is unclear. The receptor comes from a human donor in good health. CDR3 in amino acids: CASSQDSLSETQYF. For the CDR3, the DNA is TGTGCCAGCAGCCAAGATTCACTATCAGAGACCCAGTACTTC.